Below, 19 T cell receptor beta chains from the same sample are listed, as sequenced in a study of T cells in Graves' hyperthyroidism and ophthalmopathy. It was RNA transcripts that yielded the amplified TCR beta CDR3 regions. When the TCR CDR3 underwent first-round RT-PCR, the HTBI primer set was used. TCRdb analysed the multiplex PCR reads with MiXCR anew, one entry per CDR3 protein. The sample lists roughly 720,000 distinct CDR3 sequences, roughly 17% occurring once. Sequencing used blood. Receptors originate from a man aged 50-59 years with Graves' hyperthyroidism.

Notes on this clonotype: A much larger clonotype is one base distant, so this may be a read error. This CDR3 reads CASNYGGRQETQYF. The DNA for the CDR3 is TGTGCCAGCAATTACGGGGGCAGACAAGAGACCCAGTACTTC. This chain links TRBV6-5 with TRBJ2-5; D may be TRBD1 or TRBD2 (6 bases each). The CDR3 contains 14 residues. The germline CDR1 and CDR2 sequences are MNHEY and SVGAGI.

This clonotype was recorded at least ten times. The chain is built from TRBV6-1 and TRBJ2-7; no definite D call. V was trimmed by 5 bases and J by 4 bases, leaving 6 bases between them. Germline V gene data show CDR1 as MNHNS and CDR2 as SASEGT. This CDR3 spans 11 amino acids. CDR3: CASSHYYEQYF. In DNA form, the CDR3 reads TGTGCCAGCAGTCATTATTACGAGCAGTACTTC.

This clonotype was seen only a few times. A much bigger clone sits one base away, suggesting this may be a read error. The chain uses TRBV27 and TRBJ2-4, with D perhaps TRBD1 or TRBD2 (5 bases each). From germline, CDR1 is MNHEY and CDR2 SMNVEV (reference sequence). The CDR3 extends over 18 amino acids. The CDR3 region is CASGLSSGSEGAKNIQYF. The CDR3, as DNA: TGTGCCAGCGGTTTATCCTCGGGGTCTGAGGGGGCCAAAAACATTCAGTACTTC.

The DNA for the CDR3 is TGTGCCAGCACGGAGGGACAGATAGCTGAAAAACTGTTTTTT. Translated, it gives CASTEGQIAEKLFF. The chain carries TRBV6-1 and TRBJ1-4, with 7 bases lining up with TRBD1. This CDR3 has 14 residues. V lost 7 bases and J lost 7; bases outside the gene matches: 9. Germline loops: CDR1 MNHNS, CDR2 SASEGT.

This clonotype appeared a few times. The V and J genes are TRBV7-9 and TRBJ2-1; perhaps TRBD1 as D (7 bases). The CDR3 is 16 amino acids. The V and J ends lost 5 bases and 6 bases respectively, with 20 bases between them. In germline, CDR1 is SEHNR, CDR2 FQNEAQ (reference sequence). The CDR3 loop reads CASSDTRGAVINEQFF. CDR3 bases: TGTGCCAGCAGCGATACCAGGGGGGCGGTAATCAATGAGCAGTTCTTC.

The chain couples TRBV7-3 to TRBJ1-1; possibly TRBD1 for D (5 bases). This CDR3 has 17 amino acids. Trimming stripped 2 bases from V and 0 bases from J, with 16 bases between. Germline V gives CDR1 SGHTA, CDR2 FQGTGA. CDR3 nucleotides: TGTGCCAGCAGCTTAGAGGCTGGGCAGGGCTTGAACACTGAAGCTTTCTTT. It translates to CASSLEAGQGLNTEAFF. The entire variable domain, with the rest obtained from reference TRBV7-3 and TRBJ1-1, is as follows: GAGVSQTPSNKVTEKGKYVELRCDPISGHTALYWYRQSLGQGPEFLIYFQGTGAADDSGLPNDRFFAVRPEGSVSTLKIQRTERGDSAVYLCASSLEAGQGLNTEAFFGQGTRLTVV.

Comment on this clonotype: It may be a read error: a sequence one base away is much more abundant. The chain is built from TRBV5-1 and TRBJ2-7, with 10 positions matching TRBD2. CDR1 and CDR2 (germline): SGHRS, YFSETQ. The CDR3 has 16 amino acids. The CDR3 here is CAGSLGSSGSRYEQYF. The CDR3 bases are TGCGCCGGCAGCTTGGGTTCTAGCGGGAGTCGGTACGAGCAGTACTTC.

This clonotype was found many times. CDR3: CASSPGLAPETQYF. The CDR3 DNA reads as TGTGCCAGCTCTCCCGGACTAGCCCCCGAGACCCAGTACTTC. The chain couples TRBV18 to TRBJ2-5; 8 bases map to TRBD2. Trimming at V came to 6 bases and at J to 5 bases, leaving 8 bases not matched to a gene. Germline V gene data show CDR1 as KGHSH and CDR2 as LQKENI. This CDR3 has 14 amino acids.

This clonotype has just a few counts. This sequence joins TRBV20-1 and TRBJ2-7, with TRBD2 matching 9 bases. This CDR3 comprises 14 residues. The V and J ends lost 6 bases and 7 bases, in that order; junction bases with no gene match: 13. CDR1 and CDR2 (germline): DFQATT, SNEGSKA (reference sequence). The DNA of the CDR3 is TGCAGTGCCATTCGGGCGGGAGGGCCAAGGGAGCAGTACTTC. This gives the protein CSAIRAGGPREQYF.

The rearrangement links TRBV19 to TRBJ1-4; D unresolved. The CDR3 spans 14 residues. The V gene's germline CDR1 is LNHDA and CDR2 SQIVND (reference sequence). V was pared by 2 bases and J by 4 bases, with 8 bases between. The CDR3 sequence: CASSIWANNEKLFF. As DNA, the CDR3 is TGTGCCAGTAGTATATGGGCCAATAATGAAAAACTGTTTTTT.

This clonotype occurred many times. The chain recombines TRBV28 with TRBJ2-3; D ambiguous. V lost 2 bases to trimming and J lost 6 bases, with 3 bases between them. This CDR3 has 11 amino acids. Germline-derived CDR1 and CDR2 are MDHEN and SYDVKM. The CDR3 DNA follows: TGTGCCAGCAGTTTAAAGGATACGCAGTATTTT. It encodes CASSLKDTQYF.

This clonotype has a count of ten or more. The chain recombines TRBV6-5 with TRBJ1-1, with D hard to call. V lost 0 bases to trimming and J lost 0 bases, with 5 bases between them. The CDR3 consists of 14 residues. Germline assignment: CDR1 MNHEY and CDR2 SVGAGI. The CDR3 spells CASSYSVMNTEAFF. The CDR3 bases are TGTGCCAGCAGTTACTCAGTGATGAACACTGAAGCTTTCTTT.

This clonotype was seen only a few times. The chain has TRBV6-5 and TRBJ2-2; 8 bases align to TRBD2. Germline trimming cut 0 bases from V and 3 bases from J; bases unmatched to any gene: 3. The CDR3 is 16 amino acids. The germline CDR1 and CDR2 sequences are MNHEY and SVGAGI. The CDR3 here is CASSYSAGEDTGELFF. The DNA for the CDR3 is TGTGCCAGCAGTTACTCAGCGGGAGAGGACACCGGGGAGCTGTTTTTT.

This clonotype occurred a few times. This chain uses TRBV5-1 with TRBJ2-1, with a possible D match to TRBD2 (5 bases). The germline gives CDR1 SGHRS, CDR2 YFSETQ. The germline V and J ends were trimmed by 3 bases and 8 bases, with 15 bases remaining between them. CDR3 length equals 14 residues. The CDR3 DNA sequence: TGCGCCAGCAGCTCTCAACTAGGAACCGATGAGCAGTTCTTC. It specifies CASSSQLGTDEQFF.

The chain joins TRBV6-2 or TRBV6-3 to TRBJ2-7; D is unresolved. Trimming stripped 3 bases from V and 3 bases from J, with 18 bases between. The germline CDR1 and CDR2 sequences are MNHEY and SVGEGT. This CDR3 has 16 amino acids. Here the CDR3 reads CASSYPSDAGFYEQYF. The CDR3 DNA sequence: TGTGCCAGCAGTTATCCGTCCGACGCAGGATTCTACGAGCAGTACTTC.

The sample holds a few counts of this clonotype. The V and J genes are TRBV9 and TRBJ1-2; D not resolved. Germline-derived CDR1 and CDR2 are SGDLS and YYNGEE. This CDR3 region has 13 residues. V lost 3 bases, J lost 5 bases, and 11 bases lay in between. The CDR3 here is CASSGDFLYGYTF. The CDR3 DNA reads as TGTGCCAGCAGCGGAGACTTTCTATATGGCTACACCTTC.

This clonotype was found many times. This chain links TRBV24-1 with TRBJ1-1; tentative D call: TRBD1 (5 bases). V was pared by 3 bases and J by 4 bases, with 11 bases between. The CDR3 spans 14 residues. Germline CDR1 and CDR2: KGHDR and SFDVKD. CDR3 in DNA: TGTGCCACCAGTGATAGGGGAGCCTCCACTGAAGCTTTCTTT. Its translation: CATSDRGASTEAFF.

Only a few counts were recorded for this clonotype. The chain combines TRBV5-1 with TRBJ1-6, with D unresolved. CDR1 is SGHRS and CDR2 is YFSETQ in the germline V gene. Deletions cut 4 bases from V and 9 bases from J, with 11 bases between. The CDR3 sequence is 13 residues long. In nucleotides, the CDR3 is TGCGCCAGCAGCCTTGCCAATTTTTCACCCCTCCACTTT. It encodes CASSLANFSPLHF.

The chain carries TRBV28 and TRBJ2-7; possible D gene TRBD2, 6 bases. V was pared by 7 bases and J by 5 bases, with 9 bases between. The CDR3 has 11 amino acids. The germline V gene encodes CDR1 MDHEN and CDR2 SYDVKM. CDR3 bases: TGTGCCAGCACCGCGGGAAACGAGCAGTACTTC. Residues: CASTAGNEQYF.